Following are 18 T cell receptor beta chains from one sample sequenced in a study of blood T cell repertoires in COVID-19. The assay was immunoSEQ multiplex PCR, and TCRdb's table has in-frame clones only and misses some. Of over 95,000 clones in the sample, approximately 84% were seen once. Sequenced input: peripheral blood. These receptor sequences come from a woman between 40 and 55 years old with acute or convalescent COVID-19.

The chain has TRBV9 and TRBJ2-7; perhaps TRBD2 as D (5 bases). In germline, CDR1 is SGDLS, CDR2 YYNGEE. This CDR3 contains 15 residues. Trimming took off 0 bases at V and 2 bases at J, with 12 bases between the two ends. Here the CDR3 DNA reads TGTGCCAGCAGCGTAGTGGCGGGCCCAACCTACGAGCAGTACTTC. This encodes CASSVVAGPTYEQYF.

This chain links TRBV5-5 with TRBJ1-6; D unresolved. Trimming stripped 0 bases from V and 0 bases from J, with 19 bases between. Per the germline V gene, CDR1 is SGHKS and CDR2 is YYEKEE (reference sequence). The CDR3 runs 20 residues. The CDR3 sequence: CASSLVPRLPRDSYNSPLHF. CDR3 coding DNA: TGTGCCAGCAGCTTGGTGCCTAGACTACCTCGGGACTCCTATAATTCACCCCTCCACTTT.

J is TRBJ1-4 and V is TRBV4-3; TRBD1 matches at 7 bases. V lost 0 bases and J lost 8; bases outside the gene matches: 3. Germline loops: CDR1 LGHNA, CDR2 YSLEER. The CDR3 runs 14 residues. CDR3 amino acids: CASSQETGSEKLFF. CDR3 DNA sequence: TGCGCCAGCAGCCAAGAGACAGGGTCGGAAAAACTGTTTTTT.

This clone was seen just once. The sample holds other DNA sequences that translate to the same CDR3. The rearrangement links TRBV18 to TRBJ1-1; tentatively, D is TRBD1 (5 bases). V was pared by 2 bases and J by 1 base, with 5 bases between. The CDR3 has 13 amino acids. Germline V lookup: CDR1 KGHSH, CDR2 LQKENI. The CDR3 loop reads CASSPTGNTEAFF. Here the CDR3 DNA reads TGTGCCAGCTCACCAACAGGGAACACTGAAGCTTTCTTT.

The chain couples TRBV21-1 to TRBJ2-7; the table's D call, TRBD2, was not checked against the DNA. TRBV21-1 constitutes a pseudogene. The CDR3 spans 12 residues. CDR3 bases: TGTGCCAGCAGCAAATCGGGGTACGAGCAGTACTTC. This gives the protein CASSKSGYEQYF.

The chain links TRBV7-2 to TRBJ2-7; D might be TRBD1 (5 bases). V was shortened by 8 bases and J by 5 bases, with 19 bases between the two germline ends. The germline V gene encodes CDR1 SGHTA and CDR2 FQGNSA. The CDR3 has 14 residues. The CDR3 is CASSLENRPHEQYF. As DNA, the CDR3 is TGTGCCAGCTCCTTAGAGAACAGGCCCCACGAGCAGTACTTC. The full variable domain, completed using reference TRBV7-2 and TRBJ2-7, is GAGVSQSPSNKVTEKGKDVELRCDPISGHTALYWYRQSLGQGLEFLIYFQGNSAPDKSGLPSDRFSAERTGGSVSTLTIQRTQQEDSAVYLCASSLENRPHEQYFGPGTRLTVT.

The chain has TRBV6-1 and TRBJ1-5, with D unclear. CDR3 length: 12 residues. Germline CDR1 MNHNS, CDR2 SASEGT. V was pared by 0 bases and J by 9 bases, with 6 bases between. The CDR3 here is CASSEAAGPQHF. The CDR3 nucleotides read TGTGCCAGCAGTGAAGCGGCGGGGCCCCAGCATTTT.

The chain has TRBV6-5 and TRBJ1-2; D may be TRBD1 (6 bases). Looked up from germline, CDR1 is MNHEY and CDR2 is SVGAGI. V lost 5 bases and J lost 6, with 10 bases in between. The CDR3 length is 12 residues. CDR3 residues: CASSKTGNGYTF. CDR3 in DNA: TGTGCCAGCAGTAAGACAGGAAATGGCTACACCTTC.

The chain employs TRBV5-1 and TRBJ2-3; 9 nucleotides align to TRBD2. The junction had 5 bases not matched to a gene; V was cut back by 4 bases and J by 5 bases. This CDR3 comprises 14 residues. Germline V CDR1 and CDR2: SGHRS, YFSETQ. CDR3: CASSRSSGEDTQYF. The CDR3 nucleotides read TGCGCCAGCAGCCGTTCTAGCGGGGAAGATACGCAGTATTTT.

This chain connects TRBV7-9 to TRBJ1-6; possible D gene TRBD1, 6 bases. Trimming cost V 5 bases and J 7 bases, with 15 bases left between them. Germline loops: CDR1 SEHNR, CDR2 FQNEAQ (reference sequence). The CDR3 is 15 amino acids. The chain's CDR3 is CASSATQGNNSPLHF. DNA for the CDR3: TGTGCCAGCAGCGCGACCCAGGGGAACAATTCACCCCTCCACTTT.

In this sample, this clone turned up a few times. V usage is TRBV3-1 (or the pseudogene TRBV3-2) and J usage is TRBJ2-3; D may be TRBD1 (6 bases). The CDR3 is 14 amino acids. Trimming took 6 bases from V and 8 from J, leaving 18 bases between them. Germline values: CDR1 LGHDT, CDR2 YNNKEL (reference sequence). This chain's CDR3 is CASSYGLSRGTQYF. For the CDR3, the DNA is TGTGCCAGCAGTTACGGACTTTCCAGGGGTACGCAGTATTTT.

Only one count was recorded for this clone. V and J are TRBV2 and TRBJ1-2; 8 nucleotides align to TRBD1. V lost 6 bases and J lost 3; bases outside the gene matches: 9. The CDR3 runs 15 residues. The germline V gene encodes CDR1 SNHLY and CDR2 FYNNEI. CDR3 coding DNA: TGTGCCAGCAGAATCCAACAGGGGGGCCACTATGGCTACACCTTC. Amino acids: CASRIQQGGHYGYTF.

This chain uses TRBV18 with TRBJ1-1, with 8 positions matching TRBD1. Per germline, CDR1 KGHSH and CDR2 LQKENI. The CDR3 spans 18 residues. Germline trimming cut 1 base from V and 6 bases from J; bases unmatched to any gene: 16. CDR3 in DNA: TGTGCCAGCTCACCACGTCTAACACAGGGGGTTTTTCAATCTGAAGCTTTCTTT. Protein sequence: CASSPRLTQGVFQSEAFF. The full variable domain, its missing parts supplied by reference TRBV18 and TRBJ1-1, is NAGVMQNPRHLVRRRGQEARLRCSPMKGHSHVYWYRQLPEEGLKFMVYLQKENIIDESGMPKERFSAEFPKEGPSILRIQQVVRGDSAAYFCASSPRLTQGVFQSEAFFGQGTRLTVV.

V and J are TRBV10-3 and TRBJ1-1; possible D gene TRBD1, 6 bases. The CDR3 covers 15 residues. Trimming took off 4 bases at V and 5 bases at J, with 17 bases between the two ends. Germline V CDR1 and CDR2: ENHRY, SYGVKD. In DNA form, the CDR3 reads TGTGCCATCAGTGGGGGGCGAGGCATGGGTACTGAAGCTTTCTTT. This translates into CAISGGRGMGTEAFF.

The genes are TRBV21-1 and TRBJ1-4. TRBV21-1 is a pseudogene segment. The CDR3 is 15 residues long. The CDR3 sequence: CASSKAGGGNEKLFF. CDR3 in DNA: TGTGCCAGCAGCAAAGCTGGGGGGGGGAATGAAAAACTGTTTTTT.

V gene TRBV14 combines with J gene TRBJ2-1; 9 bases match TRBD2. Germline CDR1 SGHDN, CDR2 FVKESK. This CDR3 comprises 16 residues. The ends lost 4 bases at V and 5 bases at J; junction bases unmatched: 9. This CDR3 is CASSPIRASGDNEQFF. CDR3 DNA: TGTGCCAGCAGCCCTATACGAGCTAGCGGGGACAATGAGCAGTTCTTC.

The V and J genes are TRBV7-9 and TRBJ1-2, with D unresolved. V was clipped by 1 base and J by 5 bases, with 5 bases between them. Looked up from germline, CDR1 is SEHNR and CDR2 is FQNEAQ (reference sequence). This CDR3 contains 12 residues. As DNA, the CDR3 is TGTGCCAGCAGCTTAGGGGAGTATGGCTACACCTTC. Encoded protein: CASSLGEYGYTF.

The rearrangement joins TRBV12-3 or TRBV12-4 to TRBJ1-2; the D is unclear. V shed 3 bases and J shed 0 bases, with 5 bases lying between them. This CDR3 contains 13 residues. As DNA, the CDR3 is TGTGCCAGCAGTTTCCAGACTAACTATGGCTACACCTTC. Translated, it gives CASSFQTNYGYTF.